This TCR beta chain is drawn from a study of identical twins. Findings of the study overall: Insertion counts were lower in abundant cord blood beta clonotypes, a trend that memory repertoires did not show. Sequences that were out-of-frame, alpha and twin-shared displayed an excess of low generation probability.

In the case of this clonotype: Its antigen is unidentified.

The CDR3 has 17 residues. Germline V gene data show CDR1 as KGHSH and CDR2 as LQKENI. The V gene lost 1 base and the J gene lost 4 bases, with 19 bases spanning the gap. Through template switching, a universal primer site was introduced, and the cDNA contained unique molecular identifiers. TCRdb called the 5' RACE reads again in MiXCR, with one record for every CDR3 protein. The sample lists approximately 1.8 million distinct CDR3 sequences; roughly a third were seen once. Sequenced: cord blood. The V gene is TRBV18, the J gene TRBJ1-1; D remains unclear. The receptor was isolated from a newborn girl in good health. The CDR3 protein is CASSPRPGGWVSTEAFF. CDR3 bases: TGTGCCAGCTCACCACGACCGGGAGGTTGGGTGAGCACTGAAGCTTTCTTT.